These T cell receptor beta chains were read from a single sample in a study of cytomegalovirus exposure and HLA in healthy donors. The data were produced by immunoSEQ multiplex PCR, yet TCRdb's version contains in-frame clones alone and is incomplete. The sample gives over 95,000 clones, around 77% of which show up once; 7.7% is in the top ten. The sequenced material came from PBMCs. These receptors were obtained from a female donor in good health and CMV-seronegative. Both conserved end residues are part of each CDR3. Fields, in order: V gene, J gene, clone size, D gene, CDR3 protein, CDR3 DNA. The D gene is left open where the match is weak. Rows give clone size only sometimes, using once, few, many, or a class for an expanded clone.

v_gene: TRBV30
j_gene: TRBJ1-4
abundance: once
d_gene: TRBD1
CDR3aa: CAWSGRQGNEKLFF
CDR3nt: TGTGCCTGGAGTGGGAGACAGGGGAATGAAAAACTGTTTTTT

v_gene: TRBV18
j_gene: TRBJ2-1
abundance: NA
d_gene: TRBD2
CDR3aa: CASSPIGLAHNEQFF
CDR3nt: TGTGCCAGCTCACCTATAGGACTAGCGCACAATGAGCAGTTCTTC

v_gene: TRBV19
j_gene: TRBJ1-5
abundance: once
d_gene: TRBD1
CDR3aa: CATNRQGASNQPQHF
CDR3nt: TGTGCCACAAACCGCCAGGGGGCTAGCAATCAGCCCCAGCATTTT

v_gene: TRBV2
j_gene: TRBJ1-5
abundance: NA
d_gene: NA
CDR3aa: CASTPQGNQPQHF
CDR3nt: TGTGCCAGCACGCCCCAGGGGAATCAGCCCCAGCATTTT

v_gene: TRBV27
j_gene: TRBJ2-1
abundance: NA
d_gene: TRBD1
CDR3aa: CASSLVGGRTNEQFF
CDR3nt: TGTGCCAGCAGTTTGGTAGGGGGCCGGACGAATGAGCAGTTCTTC

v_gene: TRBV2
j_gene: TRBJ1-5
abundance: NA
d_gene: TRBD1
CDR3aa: CASSGQGNQPQHF
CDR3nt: TGTGCCAGCAGCGGACAGGGTAATCAGCCCCAGCATTTT

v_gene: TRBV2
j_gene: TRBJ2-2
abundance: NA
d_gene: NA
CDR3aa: CASTERSRAGELFF
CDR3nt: TGTGCCAGCACTGAGCGGTCCCGTGCCGGGGAGCTGTTTTTT

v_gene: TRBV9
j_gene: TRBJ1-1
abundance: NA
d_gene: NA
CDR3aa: CASSVAHQNTEAFF
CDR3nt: TGTGCCAGCAGCGTAGCACACCAGAACACTGAAGCTTTCTTT

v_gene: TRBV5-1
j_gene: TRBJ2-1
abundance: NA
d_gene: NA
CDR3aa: CASSLALGQSYNEQFF
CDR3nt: TGCGCCAGCAGCTTGGCCTTAGGACAGTCCTACAATGAGCAGTTCTTC

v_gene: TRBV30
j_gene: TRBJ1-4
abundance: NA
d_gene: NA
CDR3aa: CACTYSDEKLFF
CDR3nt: TGTGCCTGTACCTATTCGGATGAAAAACTGTTTTTT

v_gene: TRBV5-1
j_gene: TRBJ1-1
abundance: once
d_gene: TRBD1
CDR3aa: CASGTQGMNTEAFF
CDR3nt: TGCGCCAGCGGGACACAGGGGATGAACACTGAAGCTTTCTTT

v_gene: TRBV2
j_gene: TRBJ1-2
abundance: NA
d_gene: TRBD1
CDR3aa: CASSGQGVRGYTF
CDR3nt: TGTGCCAGCAGTGGACAGGGGGTACGTGGCTACACCTTC

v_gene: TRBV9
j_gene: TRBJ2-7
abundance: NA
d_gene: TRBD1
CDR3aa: CASSEGTASYEQYF
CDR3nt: TGTGCCAGCAGCGAGGGGACAGCATCCTACGAGCAGTACTTC

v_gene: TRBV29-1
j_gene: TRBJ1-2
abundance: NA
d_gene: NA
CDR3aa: CSVGQSEGYGYTF
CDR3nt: TGCAGCGTTGGACAGAGCGAAGGCTATGGCTACACCTTC

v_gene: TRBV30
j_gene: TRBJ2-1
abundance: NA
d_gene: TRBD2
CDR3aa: CAWSSKRGGNEQFF
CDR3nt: TGTGCCTGGAGTAGCAAGCGGGGGGGGAATGAGCAGTTCTTC

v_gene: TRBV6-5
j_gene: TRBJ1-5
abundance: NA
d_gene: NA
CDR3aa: CASSYSPLGGDQPQHF
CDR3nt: TGTGCCAGCAGTTACTCACCCCTAGGGGGGGATCAGCCCCAGCATTTT

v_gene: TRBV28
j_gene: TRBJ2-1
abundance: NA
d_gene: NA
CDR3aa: CASSLPAGYNEQFF
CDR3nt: TGTGCCAGCAGTTTACCGGCAGGGTACAATGAGCAGTTCTTC

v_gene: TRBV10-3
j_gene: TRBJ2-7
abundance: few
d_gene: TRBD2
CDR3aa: CAISKAGAGDEQYF
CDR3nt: TGTGCCATCAGTAAAGCGGGAGCGGGCGACGAGCAGTACTTC

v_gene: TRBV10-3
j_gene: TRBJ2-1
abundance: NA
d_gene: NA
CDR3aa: CAIARRQTAHNEQFF
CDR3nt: TGTGCCATCGCAAGGCGACAGACGGCCCACAATGAGCAGTTCTTC

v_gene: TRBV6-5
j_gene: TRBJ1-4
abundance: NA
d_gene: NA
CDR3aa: CASSYADITTNEKLFF
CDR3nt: TGTGCCAGCAGTTACGCCGACATCACAACTAATGAAAAACTGTTTTTT

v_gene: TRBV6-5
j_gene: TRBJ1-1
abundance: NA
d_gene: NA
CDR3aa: CASSSGGIAEAFF
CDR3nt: TGTGCCAGCAGTTCGGGGGGGATCGCTGAAGCTTTCTTT

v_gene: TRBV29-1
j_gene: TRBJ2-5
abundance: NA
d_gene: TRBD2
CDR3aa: CSLRGEQTQYF
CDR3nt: TGCAGCCTTCGGGGGGAACAGACCCAGTACTTC

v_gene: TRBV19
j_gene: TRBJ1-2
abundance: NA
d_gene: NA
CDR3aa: CASTPDSRGYTF
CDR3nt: TGTGCCAGTACCCCTGACAGTCGTGGCTACACCTTC